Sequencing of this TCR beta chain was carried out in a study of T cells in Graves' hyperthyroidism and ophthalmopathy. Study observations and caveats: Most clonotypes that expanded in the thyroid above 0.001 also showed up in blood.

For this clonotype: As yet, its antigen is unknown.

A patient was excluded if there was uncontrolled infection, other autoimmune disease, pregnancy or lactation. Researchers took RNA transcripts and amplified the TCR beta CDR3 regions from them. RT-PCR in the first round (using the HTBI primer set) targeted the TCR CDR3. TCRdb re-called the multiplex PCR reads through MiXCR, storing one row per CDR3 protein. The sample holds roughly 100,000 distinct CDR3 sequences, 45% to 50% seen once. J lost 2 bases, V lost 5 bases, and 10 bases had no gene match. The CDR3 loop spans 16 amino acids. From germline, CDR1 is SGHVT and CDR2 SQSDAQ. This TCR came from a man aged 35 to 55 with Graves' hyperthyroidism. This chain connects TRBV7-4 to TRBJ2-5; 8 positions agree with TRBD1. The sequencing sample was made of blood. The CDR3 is CASSPRQGKGQETQYF. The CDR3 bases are TGTGCCAGCAGCCCCCGACAGGGGAAAGGACAAGAGACCCAGTACTTC.